Below, 15 T cell receptor beta chains from the same sample are listed, as sequenced in a study of blood T cell repertoires in COVID-19. Using immunoSEQ multiplex PCR, the repertoire was profiled, and TCRdb retains in-frame clones only, with some absent. The table shows almost 350,000 clones, with about 88% occurring only once. The sequenced sample was PBMCs or T cells enriched from blood (not recorded which). Source of these receptors: a woman under 40 who had been exposed to COVID-19.

V gene TRBV5-6 combines with J gene TRBJ1-6, with TRBD1 identical over 8 bases. Germline lookup yields CDR1 SGHDT and CDR2 YYEEEE. V dropped 4 bases and J dropped 17; count of bases not matched to a gene: 14. The CDR3 is made up of 14 amino acids. The CDR3: CASSAGGVPFFVHF. CDR3 DNA: TGTGCCAGCAGCGCAGGGGGCGTCCCCTTTTTCGTCCACTTT.

With regard to this clone: An end of the junction differs from the germline gene, which may be a read error. J is TRBJ2-7 and V is TRBV7-7, with TRBD1 identical over 8 bases. CDR3 length: 14 amino acids. The germline V gene encodes CDR1 SSHAT and CDR2 FNYEAQ (reference sequence). The CDR3 sequence is CASSRDRGSYEQYF. The CDR3 DNA sequence: TGTGCTAGCAGTCGCGACAGGGGTTCCTACGAGCAGTACTTC. Drawing the rest from reference TRBV7-7 and TRBJ2-7, the complete variable domain is GAGVSQSPRYKVTKRGQDVTLRCDPISSHATLYWYQQALGQGPEFLTYFNYEAQPDKSGLPSDRFSAERPEGSISTLTIQRTEQRDSAMYRCASSRDRGSYEQYFGPGTRLTVT.

V usage is TRBV9 and J usage is TRBJ2-7, with a possible D match to TRBD2 (7 bases). The CDR3 runs to 14 residues. Trimming removed 3 bases from V and 4 bases from J, with 14 bases in between. Germline V gene lookup returns CDR1 SGDLS and CDR2 YYNGEE. In DNA, the CDR3 is TGTGCCAGCAGCGCTGGACTAGGGGGATACGAGCAGTACTTC. Amino acid sequence: CASSAGLGGYEQYF.

This sequence joins TRBV2 and TRBJ2-3, with TRBD2 matching over 9 bases. CDR1 and CDR2 (germline): SNHLY, FYNNEI. The junction had 2 bases not matched to a gene; V was cut back by 6 bases and J by 1 base. The CDR3 spans 14 residues. CDR3 nucleotides: TGTGCCAGCAGGGCGGGAGGGGGCACAGATACGCAGTATTTT. Residues: CASRAGGGTDTQYF.

The rearrangement uses TRBV24-1 and TRBJ2-1, with a tentative D call TRBD2 (6 bases). In germline, CDR1 is KGHDR, CDR2 SFDVKD. The CDR3 is made up of 18 amino acids. Trimming left V 2 bases short and J 0 bases short, with 16 bases between. The CDR3 DNA reads TGTGCCACCAGTGATTGGGGGGTGGGGACCGCCTCCTACAATGAGCAGTTCTTC. Translation: CATSDWGVGTASYNEQFF.

The chain is built from TRBV11-3 and TRBJ2-1; 8 bases align to TRBD2. J was trimmed by 6 bases and V by 8 bases; bases with no gene match: 6. Germline values: CDR1 SGHNT, CDR2 YENEEA. This CDR3 has 13 amino acids. The CDR3 reads CASYERESNEQFF. In DNA, the CDR3 is TGTGCCAGCTACGAGCGGGAGAGCAATGAGCAGTTCTTC.

The gene calls are TRBV19 and TRBJ1-5; a weak D match, TRBD1 (6 bases). Trimming removed 5 bases at V and 6 bases at J, with 14 bases between. Germline CDR1 and CDR2: LNHDA and SQIVND (reference sequence). CDR3 length: 14 amino acids. CDR3 in DNA: TGTGCCAGTAGTTTACAGGGCTACGGTCAGCCCCAGCATTTT. Its translation is CASSLQGYGQPQHF.

The chain joins TRBV18 to TRBJ2-7; 7 nucleotides align to TRBD2. CDR3 length equals 15 residues. Germline-derived CDR1 and CDR2 are KGHSH and LQKENI. V shed 3 bases, J shed 6 bases, and the junction held 11 bases outside the gene matches. The CDR3 sequence is CASSPWAGEAGEQYF. As DNA, the CDR3 is TGTGCCAGCTCACCCTGGGCGGGGGAGGCCGGCGAGCAGTACTTC.

This chain links TRBV12-5 with TRBJ2-1, with TRBD1 as a possible D gene (5 bases). Germline V gene sequence: CDR1 LGHNT, CDR2 FRNRAP. Trimming cost V 9 bases and J 9 bases, with 18 bases left between them. The CDR3 is 13 amino acids. The chain's CDR3 is CASPTGSVSEQFF. The DNA for the CDR3 is TGTGCTAGCCCCACAGGTTCGGTTAGTGAGCAGTTCTTC.

The V and J genes are TRBV2 and TRBJ1-4, with 10 nucleotides matching TRBD1. The ends lost 7 bases at V and 5 bases at J; junction bases unmatched: 7. The germline V gene encodes CDR1 SNHLY and CDR2 FYNNEI. This CDR3 region has 15 residues. CDR3 DNA: TGTGCCAGCACCGAGGGGGGACAGGGGAATGAAAAACTGTTTTTT. Translating gives CASTEGGQGNEKLFF.

The table lists this clone with a few counts. The chain is built from TRBV6-4 and TRBJ1-1, with D possibly matching TRBD1 (5 bases). This CDR3 is 13 amino acids long. Germline V lookup: CDR1 MRHNA, CDR2 SNTAGT. The V end was cut by 6 bases, the J end by 1 base, with 9 bases between. The DNA for the CDR3 is TGTGCCAGCAGCAGGGTGGCGAACACTGAAGCTTTCTTT. It specifies CASSRVANTEAFF.

Of note for this clone: The same CDR3 also results from other DNA sequences found in this sample. This rearrangement joins TRBV3-1 (or the pseudogene TRBV3-2) to TRBJ2-2, with TRBD2 as a possible D gene (5 bases). V was shortened by 2 bases and J by 4 bases, with 8 bases between the two germline ends. The CDR3 totals 14 residues. CDR1 and CDR2 from the germline V gene are LGHDT and YNNKEL (reference sequence). CDR3 nucleotides: TGTGCCAGCAGCCAACTAGGAGGCACCGGGGAGCTGTTTTTT. Protein product: CASSQLGGTGELFF.

V is TRBV12-3 or TRBV12-4 and J is TRBJ1-4; D ambiguous. V lost 5 bases, J lost 10 bases, and 14 bases lay in between. The CDR3 extends over 13 amino acids. The DNA of the CDR3 is TGTGCCAGCAGTCCAGGTGGGCGGGGAAAACTGTTTTTT. Translated: CASSPGGRGKLFF.

The V and J genes are TRBV10-2 and TRBJ1-1; tentatively, D is TRBD1 (5 bases). The CDR3 runs to 14 residues. The ends were cut back, 3 bases at V and 4 bases at J, with 12 bases in the middle. Germline assignment: CDR1 WSHSY and CDR2 SAAADI. The DNA of the CDR3 is TGCGCCAGCAGTGATACAGGCGGGGGCACTGAAGCTTTCTTT. Its protein product is CASSDTGGGTEAFF.

V is TRBV28 and J is TRBJ1-1; D perhaps matches TRBD1 (6 bases). The germline gives CDR1 MDHEN, CDR2 SYDVKM. V lost 6 bases, J lost 1 base, and 15 bases lay in between. CDR3 size: 15 residues. CDR3 sequence (DNA): TGTGCCAGCAGCTCAGGGGCCGGAAGGAACACTGAAGCTTTCTTT. It translates to CASSSGAGRNTEAFF.